The rows below give T cell receptor beta chains drawn from one sample of a study of cytomegalovirus exposure and HLA in healthy donors. Clones were sequenced by immunoSEQ multiplex PCR, and TCRdb holds only the in-frame ones, with some missing. The table lists 80,000 to 130,000 clones, around 80% of them singletons. The specimen was PBMCs. All receptors derive from a woman aged 18 to 35 in good health and CMV-seronegative. The CDR3 runs from the conserved cysteine through the conserved F or W. A D gene is named only where the DNA matches it firmly. Clone size is not always given. Where it is, it says once, few, many or a class for expanded clones.

J gene	D gene	V gene	clone size	CDR3 DNA	CDR3 protein
TRBJ2-5	.	TRBV30	.	TGTGCCTGGAACAGCTTTCAAGAGACCCAGTACTTC	CAWNSFQETQYF
TRBJ2-3	.	TRBV5-1	.	TGCGCCAGCAGCTTGGTATATACAGGCACAGATACGCAGTATTTT	CASSLVYTGTDTQYF
TRBJ1-2	.	TRBV4-3	.	TGCGCCAGCAGCCACACCGAGGGGGGGTTTGGCTACACCTTC	CASSHTEGGFGYTF
TRBJ1-1	.	TRBV16	.	TGTGCCAGCAGCGTACAGGGGAACACTGAAGCTTTCTTT	CASSVQGNTEAFF
TRBJ2-5	TRBD2	TRBV30	.	TGTGCCTGGAGTGTGGGAGCGGGAGGGTTCCAAGAGACCCAGTACTTC	CAWSVGAGGFQETQYF
TRBJ1-1	.	TRBV6-1	.	TGTGCCAGCAGCCAACAGATGATGAACACTGAAGCTTTCTTT	CASSQQMMNTEAFF
TRBJ2-5	.	TRBV5-6	.	TGTGCCAGCAGCCCTATATCCCAAGAGACCCAGTACTTC	CASSPISQETQYF
TRBJ2-6	.	TRBV4-2	.	TGTGCCAGCAGCCAAGCACACAGGGTACCCTCTGGGGCCAACGTCCTGACTTTC	CASSQAHRVPSGANVLTF
TRBJ2-5	.	TRBV21-1	few	TGTGCCAGCAGAGATATGACAGGAGCACAAGAGACCCAGTACTTC	CASRDMTGAQETQYF
TRBJ2-7	TRBD1	TRBV7-9	.	TGTGCCAGCAGTACTACAGGGGCTCTGGGCTACGAGCAGTACTTC	CASSTTGALGYEQYF
TRBJ2-7	TRBD2	TRBV7-6	.	TGTGCCAGCAGCTTACGTAGCGGGGGGGCCGCCGAGCAGTACTTC	CASSLRSGGAAEQYF
TRBJ1-2	.	TRBV5-1	.	TGCGCCAGCAGCTTGGACGGGGGTAACTATGGCTACACCTTC	CASSLDGGNYGYTF
TRBJ2-5	.	TRBV19	.	TGTGCCAGTAGTAGAGTCTATCTTACCGAAGAGACCCAGTACTTC	CASSRVYLTEETQYF
TRBJ2-7	TRBD1	TRBV28	.	TGTGCCAGCAGCAGGGGGTGGGGTTCTGGGGTCGTCGAGCAGTACTTC	CASSRGWGSGVVEQYF
TRBJ1-2	.	TRBV14	.	TGTGCCAGCAGCCCCCTGGGGGCTTTCGACTATGGCTACACCTTC	CASSPLGAFDYGYTF
TRBJ1-2	TRBD1	TRBV6-5	.	TGTGCCAGCAGTTACTCGAATGAAGGGGGCGAGGGCTACACCTTC	CASSYSNEGGEGYTF
TRBJ1-4	.	TRBV4-1	.	TGCGCCAGCAGCCTCCAGGGGTCGACTAATGAAAAACTGTTTTTT	CASSLQGSTNEKLFF
TRBJ2-5	.	TRBV27	.	TGTGCCAGCAGTTCAGGTTACCAAGAGACCCAGTACTTC	CASSSGYQETQYF
TRBJ1-5	.	TRBV4-3	.	TGCGCCAGCAGCCAAGATATGAGTCAGCCCCAGCATTTT	CASSQDMSQPQHF
TRBJ1-2	.	TRBV28	few	TGTGCCAGCAGGGAGGCGAAGACCTATGGCTACACCTTC	CASREAKTYGYTF
TRBJ1-1	.	TRBV9	.	TGTGCCAGCAGCGTAGGGGGGTCGGAACAGGGACGCACTGAAGCTTTCTTT	CASSVGGSEQGRTEAFF
TRBJ1-4	.	TRBV28	.	TGTGCCAGCAGGGCAGCGGTGGGGTCAGGTGAAAAACTGTTTTTT	CASRAAVGSGEKLFF
TRBJ2-7	.	TRBV2	.	TGTGCCAGCAGTGATGGGCAGGGCATGTTCAACTACGAGCAGTACTTC	CASSDGQGMFNYEQYF
TRBJ2-5	TRBD1	TRBV5-5	.	TGTGCCAGCAGCTGGGACAGGCCCTTTCCGGAGACCCAGTACTTC	CASSWDRPFPETQYF
TRBJ2-1	.	TRBV7-6	once	TGTGCCAGCAGCCCGATTGAGAATGAGCAGTTCTTC	CASSPIENEQFF
TRBJ2-7	TRBD2	TRBV5-1	.	TGCGCCAGCAGCCCGAGCGGGGCCGGGGCCTACGAGCAGTACTTC	CASSPSGAGAYEQYF
TRBJ1-1	TRBD1	TRBV7-3	.	TGTGCCAGCAGCCCAACAGGGGTCACTGAAGCTTTCTTT	CASSPTGVTEAFF
TRBJ2-6	.	TRBV10-3	few	TGTGCCATCAGTGAGTCGGAGGGGTCTGGGGCCAACGTCCTGACTTTC	CAISESEGSGANVLTF
TRBJ1-2	TRBD1	TRBV28	.	TGTGCCAGCAGTTTCTTCGACAGGGGGCCCTATGGCTACACCTTC	CASSFFDRGPYGYTF
TRBJ2-7	.	TRBV15	.	TGTGCCACCAGCGTTATGGACACCATATCCTACGAGCAGTACTTC	CATSVMDTISYEQYF
TRBJ1-1	.	TRBV5-5	.	TGTGCCAGCAGCTTGGCCTCGGGGGACACTGAAGCTTTCTTT	CASSLASGDTEAFF
TRBJ2-1	.	TRBV5-4	.	TGTGCCAGCAGTCCGGGACTTCCCGAGACCTACAATGAGCAGTTCTTC	CASSPGLPETYNEQFF
TRBJ2-7	TRBD1	TRBV9	.	TGTGCCAGCAGCGTAAATGGGGACAGGGAGTACGAGCAGTACTTC	CASSVNGDREYEQYF
TRBJ2-3	TRBD2	TRBV5-1	once	TGCGCCAGCAGAGGACTAGGCGAAGATACGCAGTATTTT	CASRGLGEDTQYF
TRBJ1-2	TRBD1	TRBV7-9	.	TGTGCCAGCAGCCCCGGACAGGGGGCGGGGGGCTACACCTTC	CASSPGQGAGGYTF
TRBJ2-6	TRBD1	TRBV9	once	TGTGCCAGCAGCGCGCGGCCGGGACAGTTTTTCTCTGGGGCCAACGTCCTGACTTTC	CASSARPGQFFSGANVLTF
TRBJ2-2	.	TRBV7-9	.	TGTGCCAGCAGTCTAGGCCCGGCCACCGGGGAGCTGTTTTTT	CASSLGPATGELFF
TRBJ2-7	TRBD2	TRBV5-1	.	TGCGCCAGCAGTAAGAGTAGCGGGGATTCCTACGAGCAGTACTTC	CASSKSSGDSYEQYF
TRBJ2-2	TRBD1	TRBV2	.	TGTGCCAGAAGGACAGGGAGAACCGGGGAGCTGTTTTTT	CARRTGRTGELFF
TRBJ2-7	.	TRBV6-5	.	TGTGCCAGCAGTACCGGGTTGGCATCCTACGAGCAGTACTTC	CASSTGLASYEQYF
TRBJ1-4	.	TRBV5-6	.	TGTGCCAGCAGCTTGGAAACAAAGGGGGTAATGGGGGAAAAACTGTTTTTT	CASSLETKGVMGEKLFF
TRBJ1-2	.	TRBV6-6	once	TGTGCCAGCAGTTACGGAGAGATGAACTATGGCTACACCTTC	CASSYGEMNYGYTF
TRBJ2-1	.	TRBV7-3	.	TGTGCCAGCAGCCAATTCACCGGGACTGGCTACAATGAGCAGTTCTTC	CASSQFTGTGYNEQFF
TRBJ1-1	TRBD1	TRBV7-9	.	TGTGCCAGCAGCCCGCCGACAGGGGGCGCACCTGAAGCTTTCTTT	CASSPPTGGAPEAFF
TRBJ1-2	.	TRBV7-2	.	TGTGCCAGCAGCTTAGGGAGTAGGCTAGGCTATAACTATGGCTACACCTTC	CASSLGSRLGYNYGYTF